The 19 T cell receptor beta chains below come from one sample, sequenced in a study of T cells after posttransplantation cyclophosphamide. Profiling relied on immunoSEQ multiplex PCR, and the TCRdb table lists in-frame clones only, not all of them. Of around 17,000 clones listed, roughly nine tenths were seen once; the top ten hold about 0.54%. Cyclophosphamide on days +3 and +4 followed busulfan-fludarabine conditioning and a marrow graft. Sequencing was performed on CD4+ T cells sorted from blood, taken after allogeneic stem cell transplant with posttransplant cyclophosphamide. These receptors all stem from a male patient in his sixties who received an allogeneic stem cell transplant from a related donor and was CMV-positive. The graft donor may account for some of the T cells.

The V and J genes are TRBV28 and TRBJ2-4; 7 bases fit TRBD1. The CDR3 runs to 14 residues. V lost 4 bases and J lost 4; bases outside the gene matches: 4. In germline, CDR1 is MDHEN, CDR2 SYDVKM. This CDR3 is CASSSGTVKNIQYF. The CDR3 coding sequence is TGTGCCAGCAGTTCCGGGACAGTAAAAAACATTCAGTACTTC.

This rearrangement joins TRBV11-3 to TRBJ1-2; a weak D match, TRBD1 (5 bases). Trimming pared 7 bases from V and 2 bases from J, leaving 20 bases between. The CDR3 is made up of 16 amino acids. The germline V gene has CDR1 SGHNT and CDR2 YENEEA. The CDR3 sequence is CASTTAAGDHNYGYTF. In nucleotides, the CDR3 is TGTGCCAGCACCACTGCGGCGGGGGACCACAACTATGGCTACACCTTC.

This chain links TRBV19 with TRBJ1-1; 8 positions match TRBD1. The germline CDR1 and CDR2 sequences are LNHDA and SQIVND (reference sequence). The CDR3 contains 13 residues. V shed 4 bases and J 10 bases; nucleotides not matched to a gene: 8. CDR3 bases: TGTGCCAGTAGTACCCCGACAGGGGTCGGAGCTTTCTTT. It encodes CASSTPTGVGAFF.

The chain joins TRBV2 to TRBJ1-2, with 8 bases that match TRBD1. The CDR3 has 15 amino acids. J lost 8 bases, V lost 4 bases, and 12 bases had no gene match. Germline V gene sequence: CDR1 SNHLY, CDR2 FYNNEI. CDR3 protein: CASSVTLDREKGYTF. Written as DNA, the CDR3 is TGTGCCAGCAGTGTTACACTGGACAGGGAGAAAGGCTACACCTTC. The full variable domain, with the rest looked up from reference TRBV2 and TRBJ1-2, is EPEVTQTPSHQVTQMGQEVILRCVPISNHLYFYWYRQILGQKVEFLVSFYNNEISEKSEIFDDQFSVERPDGSNFTLKIRSTKLEDSAMYFCASSVTLDREKGYTFGSGTRLTVV.

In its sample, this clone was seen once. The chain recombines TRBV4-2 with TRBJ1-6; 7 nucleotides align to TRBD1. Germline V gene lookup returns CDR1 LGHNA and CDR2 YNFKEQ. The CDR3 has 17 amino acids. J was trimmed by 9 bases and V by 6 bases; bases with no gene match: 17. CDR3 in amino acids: CASSPGPDRVGRSPLHF. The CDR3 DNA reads TGTGCCAGCAGTCCAGGGCCCGACAGGGTAGGTCGTTCACCCCTCCACTTT.

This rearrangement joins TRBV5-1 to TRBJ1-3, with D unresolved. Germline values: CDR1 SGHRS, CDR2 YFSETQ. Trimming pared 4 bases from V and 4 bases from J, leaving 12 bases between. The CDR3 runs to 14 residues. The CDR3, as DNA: TGCGCCAGCAGCCCCTCTAGTGGGGGAAACACCATATATTTT. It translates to CASSPSSGGNTIYF.

The CDR3 loop reads CASSLPISTGKLFF. The CDR3 nucleotides are TGCGCCAGCAGCCTCCCGATTTCGACCGGGAAACTGTTTTTT. The V gene is TRBV4-1, the J gene TRBJ1-4; D remains unclear. The CDR3 length is 14 residues. The V end lost 4 bases, the J end lost 11 bases, and 17 bases lay between the germline ends. Germline V gene lookup returns CDR1 MGHRA and CDR2 YSYEKL.

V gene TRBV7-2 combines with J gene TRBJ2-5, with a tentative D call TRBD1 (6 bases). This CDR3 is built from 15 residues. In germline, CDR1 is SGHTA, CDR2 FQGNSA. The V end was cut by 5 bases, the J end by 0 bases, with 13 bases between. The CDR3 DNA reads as TGTGCCAGCAGCCCACTGGGACACTACCAAGAGACCCAGTACTTC. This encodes CASSPLGHYQETQYF.

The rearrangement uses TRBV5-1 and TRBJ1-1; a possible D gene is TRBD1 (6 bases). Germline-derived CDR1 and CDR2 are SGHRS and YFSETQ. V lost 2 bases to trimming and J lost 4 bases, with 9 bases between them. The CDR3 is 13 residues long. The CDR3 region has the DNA TGCGCCAGCAGCTTTCAGGGGTCCACTGAAGCTTTCTTT. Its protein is CASSFQGSTEAFF.

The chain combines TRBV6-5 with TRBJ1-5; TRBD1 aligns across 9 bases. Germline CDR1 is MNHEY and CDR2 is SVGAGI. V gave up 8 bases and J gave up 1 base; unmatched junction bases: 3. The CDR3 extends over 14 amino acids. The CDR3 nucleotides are TGTGCCAGCGGTGGGACAGGGAGCAATCAGCCCCAGCATTTT. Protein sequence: CASGGTGSNQPQHF.

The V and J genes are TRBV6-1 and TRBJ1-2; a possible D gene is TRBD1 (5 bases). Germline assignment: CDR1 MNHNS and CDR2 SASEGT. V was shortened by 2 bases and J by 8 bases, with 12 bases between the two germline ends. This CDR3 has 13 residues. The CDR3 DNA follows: TGTGCCAGCAGTGAACAGGGTAACTGGGGCTACACCTTC. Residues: CASSEQGNWGYTF.

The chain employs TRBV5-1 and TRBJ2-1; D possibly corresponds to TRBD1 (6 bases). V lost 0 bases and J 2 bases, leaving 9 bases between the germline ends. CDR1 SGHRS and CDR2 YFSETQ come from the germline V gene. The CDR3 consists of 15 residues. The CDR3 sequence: CASSLGGGTYNEQFF. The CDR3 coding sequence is TGCGCCAGCAGCTTGGGAGGGGGAACCTACAATGAGCAGTTCTTC.

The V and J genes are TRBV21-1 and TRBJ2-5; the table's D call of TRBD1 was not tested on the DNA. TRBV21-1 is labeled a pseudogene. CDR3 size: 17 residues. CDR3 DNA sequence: TGTGCCAGCAGCAAAAGGGCAGGGGGTTACTTAGAAGAGACCCAGTACTTC. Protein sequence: CASSKRAGGYLEETQYF.

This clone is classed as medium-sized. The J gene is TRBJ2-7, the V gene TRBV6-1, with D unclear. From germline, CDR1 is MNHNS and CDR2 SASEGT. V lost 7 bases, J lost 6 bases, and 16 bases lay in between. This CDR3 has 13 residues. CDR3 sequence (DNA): TGTGCCAGCACATTAAACACCAATACCGAGCAGTACTTC. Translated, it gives CASTLNTNTEQYF.

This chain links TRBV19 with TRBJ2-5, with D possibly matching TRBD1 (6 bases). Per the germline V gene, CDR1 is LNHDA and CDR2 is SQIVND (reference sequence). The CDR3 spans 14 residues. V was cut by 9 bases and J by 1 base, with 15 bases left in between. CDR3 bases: TGTGCCAGCACTACAGGGAGTAGCCAAGAGACCCAGTACTTC. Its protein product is CASTTGSSQETQYF. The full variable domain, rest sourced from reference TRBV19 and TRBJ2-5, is DGGITQSPKYLFRKEGQNVTLSCEQNLNHDAMYWYRQDPGQGLRLIYYSQIVNDFQKGDIAEGYSVSREKKESFPLTVTSAQKNPTAFYLCASTTGSSQETQYFGPGTRLLVL.

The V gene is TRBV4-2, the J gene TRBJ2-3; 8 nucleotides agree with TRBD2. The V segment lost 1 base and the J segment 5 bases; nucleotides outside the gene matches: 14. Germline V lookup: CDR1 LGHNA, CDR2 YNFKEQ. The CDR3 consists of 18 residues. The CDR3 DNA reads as TGTGCCAGCAGCCAAGTTTTATTACCCGCGGGGGGAGTAGATACGCAGTATTTT. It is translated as CASSQVLLPAGGVDTQYF.

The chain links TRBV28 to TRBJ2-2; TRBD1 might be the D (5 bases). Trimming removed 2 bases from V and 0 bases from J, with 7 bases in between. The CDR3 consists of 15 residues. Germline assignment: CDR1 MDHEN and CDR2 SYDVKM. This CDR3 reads CASSLRGSNTGELFF. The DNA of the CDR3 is TGTGCCAGCAGTTTAAGGGGTTCGAACACCGGGGAGCTGTTTTTT. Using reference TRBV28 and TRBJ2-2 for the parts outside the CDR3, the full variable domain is DVKVTQSSRYLVKRTGEKVFLECVQDMDHENMFWYRQDPGLGLRLIYFSYDVKMKEKGDIPEGYSVSREKKERFSLILESASTNQTSMYLCASSLRGSNTGELFFGEGSRLTVL.

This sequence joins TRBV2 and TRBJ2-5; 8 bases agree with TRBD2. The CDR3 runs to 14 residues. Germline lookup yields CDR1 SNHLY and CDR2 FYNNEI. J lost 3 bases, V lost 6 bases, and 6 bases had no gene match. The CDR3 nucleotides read TGTGCCAGCAGCCCCACTAGCGGTGAAGAGACCCAGTACTTC. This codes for CASSPTSGEETQYF.

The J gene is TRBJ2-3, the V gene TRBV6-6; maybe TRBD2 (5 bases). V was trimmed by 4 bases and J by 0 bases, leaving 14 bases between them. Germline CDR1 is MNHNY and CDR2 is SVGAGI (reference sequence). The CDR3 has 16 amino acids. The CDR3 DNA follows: TGTGCCAGCAGTTCCACATCGGAGGCTAGCACAGATACGCAGTATTTT. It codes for CASSSTSEASTDTQYF.